What follows are 8 T cell receptor beta chains derived from one specimen sequenced in a study of blood T cell repertoires in COVID-19. Here immunoSEQ multiplex PCR was the method, and the copy in TCRdb shows in-frame clones only, minus some. The data contain some 88,000 clones, about 85% of them singletons. Input material: peripheral blood. The receptor set was obtained from a man aged 55-75 years with acute or convalescent COVID-19.

V usage is TRBV7-2 and J usage is TRBJ1-2; TRBD1 is a possible D gene (5 bases). The CDR3 covers 15 residues. Trimming stripped 1 base from V and 4 bases from J, with 13 bases between. Germline CDR1 SGHTA, CDR2 FQGNSA. CDR3 protein: CASSLGGRGVYGYTF. Written as DNA, the CDR3 is TGTGCCAGCAGCTTAGGGGGCCGAGGTGTCTATGGCTACACCTTC.

The rearrangement joins TRBV11-2 to TRBJ2-1; TRBD2 might be the D (7 bases). Between the trimmed V and J ends, which lost 5 bases and 7 bases, there was a span of 21 bases. The length of the CDR3 is 16 residues. The germline V gene has CDR1 SGHAT and CDR2 FQNNGV. CDR3 sequence: CASSPLGGPGVNEQFF. The CDR3 DNA is TGTGCCAGCAGCCCGCTGGGGGGGCCGGGGGTAAATGAGCAGTTCTTC. Full variable domain (outside the CDR3, taken from reference TRBV11-2 and TRBJ2-1): EAGVAQSPRYKIIEKRQSVAFWCNPISGHATLYWYQQILGQGPKLLIQFQNNGVVDDSQLPKDRFSAERLKGVDSTLKIQPAKLEDSAVYLCASSPLGGPGVNEQFFGPGTRLTVL.

The chain is built from TRBV7-3 and TRBJ2-2; TRBD2 agrees at 8 bases. The germline V gene has CDR1 SGHTA and CDR2 FQGTGA. The CDR3 extends over 15 amino acids. V gave up 5 bases and J gave up 1 base; unmatched junction bases: 3. The CDR3 here is CASSRTSLNTGELFF. CDR3 nucleotide sequence: TGTGCCAGCAGCCGGACTAGCCTGAACACCGGGGAGCTGTTTTTT.

The V gene is TRBV2, the J gene TRBJ1-5, with TRBD1 identical over 12 bases. CDR3 length: 15 residues. Unmatched junction bases numbered 13, after V lost 8 bases and J lost 11 bases. CDR1 is SNHLY and CDR2 is FYNNEI in the germline V gene. The CDR3 spells CASRLYLGTGGSQHF. The CDR3 DNA sequence: TGTGCCAGCCGGCTCTATCTCGGGACAGGGGGCTCCCAGCATTTT.

This clone was observed at least ten times. The V call is TRBV7-9, the J call TRBJ1-1; a possible D gene is TRBD1 (6 bases). The germline gives CDR1 SEHNR, CDR2 FQNEAQ (reference sequence). The CDR3 is 14 amino acids. V shed 6 bases and J shed 5 bases, with 16 bases lying between them. Here the CDR3 DNA reads TGTGCCAGCAGTGACAGGTTGGGGGAAACTGAAGCTTTCTTT. Protein sequence: CASSDRLGETEAFF.

The rearrangement links TRBV18 to TRBJ1-2, with 10 positions matching TRBD1. The trim removed 0 bases at V and 4 bases at J, leaving 2 bases unmatched. This CDR3 spans 15 amino acids. Germline CDR1 reads KGHSH; CDR2 reads LQKENI. The CDR3 here is CASSPPGTGVYGYTF. CDR3 nucleotides: TGTGCCAGCTCACCACCCGGGACAGGGGTCTATGGCTACACCTTC.

This clone has only a few counts. The rearrangement joins TRBV6-5 to TRBJ1-2, with D uncertain. V lost 4 bases to trimming and J lost 2 bases, with 14 bases between them. This CDR3 contains 15 residues. Germline V gives CDR1 MNHEY, CDR2 SVGAGI. CDR3 amino acids: CASSLGWGGNYGYTF. CDR3 DNA sequence: TGTGCCAGCAGTTTGGGTTGGGGAGGGAACTATGGCTACACCTTC.

This clone showed up just once. The CDR3 DNA reads TGTGCCAGTAGGCCCTCGGACAGGGTCAGCAATCAGCCCCAGCATTTT. Translating gives CASRPSDRVSNQPQHF. The gene calls are TRBV19 and TRBJ1-5, with 8 bases identical to TRBD1. Germline V lookup: CDR1 LNHDA, CDR2 SQIVND (reference sequence). CDR3 length equals 16 residues. With 6 bases clipped from V and 1 base from J, the junction kept 8 bases outside the gene matches.